Following are 4 T cell receptor beta chains from one sample sequenced in a study of OX40 agonist ivuxolimab in advanced cancers. Method: immunoSEQ multiplex PCR; TCRdb's copy keeps in-frame clones and lacks some. The sample has around 12,000 clones, approximately 80% seen once; the top ten hold about 14%. The input for sequencing was CD4+ or CD8+ T cells sorted from blood, taken in a trial of the OX40 agonist ivuxolimab. All receptors come from an adult with an advanced solid tumor such as melanoma, head and neck, liver or kidney cancer.

In its sample, this clone was seen once. This chain connects TRBV7-3 to TRBJ2-3, with D perhaps TRBD1 (6 bases). Germline-derived CDR1 and CDR2 are SGHTA and FQGTGA. The CDR3 spans 15 residues. The V end was cut by 5 bases, the J end by 0 bases, with 12 bases between. The CDR3 here is CASSPGTSSTDTQYF. As DNA, the CDR3 is TGTGCCAGCAGCCCCGGGACATCTAGCACAGATACGCAGTATTTT.

This clone was observed once. This chain joins TRBV7-6 and TRBJ1-2, with a weak D call TRBD1 (5 bases). The CDR3 is 12 amino acids. Germline V gene sequence: CDR1 SGHVS, CDR2 FNYEAQ. V was shortened by 2 bases and J by 8 bases, with 9 bases between the two germline ends. The CDR3 DNA reads as TGTGCCAGCAGCTTATGGGGGTACGGCTACACCTTC. Protein: CASSLWGYGYTF.

The rearrangement joins TRBV12-5 to TRBJ1-2; perhaps TRBD1 as D (5 bases). V shed 5 bases and J shed 5 bases, with 24 bases lying between them. This CDR3 comprises 17 residues. The germline V gene encodes CDR1 LGHNT and CDR2 FRNRAP. CDR3 in DNA: TGTGCTAGTGGTCAGAAGGGGACGGGCGTGCCCCTTTATGGCTACACCTTC. Translation gives CASGQKGTGVPLYGYTF. Drawing the rest from reference TRBV12-5 and TRBJ1-2, the complete variable domain is DARVTQTPRHKVTEMGQEVTMRCQPILGHNTVFWYRQTMMQGLELLAYFRNRAPLDDSGMPKDRFSAEMPDATLATLKIQPSEPRDSAVYFCASGQKGTGVPLYGYTFGSGTRLTVV.

The chain recombines TRBV4-2 with TRBJ2-7; maybe TRBD1 (5 bases). Per germline, CDR1 LGHNA and CDR2 YNFKEQ. V was shortened by 5 bases and J by 0 bases, with 14 bases between the two germline ends. This CDR3 has 15 residues. For the CDR3, the DNA is TGTGCCAGCAGCTTAGGCGCCGACAGCTCCTACGAGCAGTACTTC. Translation: CASSLGADSSYEQYF.